This T cell receptor gamma chain was recovered during a study of fetal and pediatric gammadelta thymocytes (dated by TCRdb to 2022 to 2024). Notes on the research overall: To strengthen a single-cell study of gammadelta thymocyte development, the researchers used bulk gammadelta thymocyte repertoires that mixed previously published data with newly generated, unpublished data. The set of bulk gammadelta thymocyte repertoires included roughly ten subjects in total: 3 fetal thymus donors and 7 pediatric thymus donors. Previously published data (refs 27,28) and unpublished data were combined in the bulk gammadelta thymocyte repertoires. Bulk TCR repertoire data were included to raise the number of subjects and reinforce the CDR3 publicity analysis. What the study reported, not specific to this receptor: Compared with post-natal repertoires, fetal gammadelta thymocyte repertoires were previously reported to be enriched for TRDV2, TRGV8 and TRGV9 usage, low N additions and public CDR3s.

This clone has only a few counts. What antigen it recognizes has not been identified. A much bigger clone sits one base away, suggesting this may be a read error. Other DNA sequences from this sample encode an identical CDR3 as well. The sequencing machine was an Illumina MiSeq. As for the authors' bioinformatics: To analyze publicity, the Vgamma9Vdelta2 and nonVgamma9Vdelta2 bulk CDR3 files from each subject were merged so that every subject had one combined repertoire. CDR3 publicity was given a score from 0 to 19 by checking each amino acid sequence across 9 single-cell datasets and 9 to 10 bulk repertoires with base R and dplyr. For TCRdb, the public reads were processed anew by CATT, and duplicate DNA sequences were folded into one row. These V and J calls rely on TCRdb rather than the paper's analysis. The sample table shows 450 to 650 gamma-chain clones, and around 4.6% are seen once. Of the sample, approximately 46% is held by the ten largest clones.

Unmatched junction bases come to 2, with V trimmed by 5 bases and J by 5 bases. CDR1 and CDR2 are read off the germline V gene as EGSTGY and YDSYTSSV. The CDR3, cysteine through phenylalanine, is 12 amino acids long. Kept here is only the CDR3 DNA, which spans 36 bases and is read in frame from base 1. Fetal thymuses came from elective pregnancy terminations at about 14 to 22 weeks estimated gestational age, performed for socio-psychological reasons in Singapore. All fetuses were judged to be structurally normal by ultrasound prior to termination and by gross morphological examination after termination. Staining of thymocytes was performed with Zombie NIR viability dye and with antibodies against CD3 (UCHT1), TCRgammadelta (11F2), TCRVgamma9 (IMMU360) and TCRVdelta2 (IMMU389). TRD and TRG CDR3 repertoires were generated in bulk, separately, from sorted Vgamma9Vdelta2 and nonVgamma9Vdelta2 gammadelta thymocytes obtained from human fetal and pediatric thymuses. Thymic cell suspensions were prepared from fetal and post-natal thymuses as described previously. NonVgamma9Vdelta2 thymocytes were sorted as CD3+ gammadeltaTCR+ cells that did not have the Vgamma9+Vdelta2+ phenotype. Cell sorting was done on a FACS Aria III cell sorter (BD Biosciences).

The sequencing input was non-Vgamma9Vdelta2 gamma-delta T cells from the thymus. The cell subset or site label corresponds to: CD3+gammadeltaTCR+ thymocytes not co-expressing Vgamma9 and Vdelta2. The V and J segments used are TRGV4 and TRGJP1. The sequence came from a human fetus. Here is the DNA: TGTGCCACCTGGGTTACTGGTTGGTTCAAGATATTT. This encodes CATWVTGWFKIF.